These 11 T cell receptor beta chains came from one sample sequenced in a study of blood T cell repertoires in COVID-19. Only in-frame clones appear in the TCRdb table, and some are missing; sequencing was by immunoSEQ multiplex PCR. The top ten clones hold 10% to 15% of a sample with approximately 94,000 clones, over 65% of them seen once. The material sequenced was peripheral blood. These receptor sequences come from a human donor in a cohort sampled during active COVID-19.

This chain uses TRBV1 with TRBJ2-5; the D call of TRBD2 is as the table states it, not checked on the DNA. TRBV1 is labeled a pseudogene. This CDR3 contains 16 residues. CDR3 sequence reads: CTSSHRLAGVQETQYF. Written as DNA, the CDR3 is TGCACCAGCAGCCATAGACTAGCGGGAGTACAAGAGACCCAGTACTTC.

The chain carries TRBV18 and TRBJ2-1, with 9 positions matching TRBD2. This CDR3 comprises 17 residues. V shed 4 bases, J shed 0 bases, and the junction held 7 bases outside the gene matches. CDR1 is KGHSH, CDR2 LQKENI, per germline. For the CDR3, the DNA is TGTGCCAGCTCACTACTGACTAGCGGAGGCTCCTACAATGAGCAGTTCTTC. Amino acids: CASSLLTSGGSYNEQFF.

This chain uses TRBV5-1 with TRBJ2-5; 7 nucleotides align to TRBD2. The CDR3 totals 14 residues. Per germline, CDR1 SGHRS and CDR2 YFSETQ. V trimming: 4 bases; J trimming: 4 bases; junction bases outside the gene matches: 7. The CDR3 DNA follows: TGCGCCAGCAGCCCCAAGATAGCGGGAGAGACCCAGTACTTC. Its translation: CASSPKIAGETQYF.

The genes are TRBV5-6 and TRBJ1-2; tentatively, D is TRBD1 (6 bases). CDR1 and CDR2 (germline): SGHDT, YYEEEE. The CDR3 spans 12 residues. Trimming stripped 4 bases from V and 8 bases from J, with 12 bases between. The CDR3 spells CASSPGGPGYTF. In DNA, the CDR3 is TGTGCCAGCAGCCCCGGGGGGCCCGGCTACACCTTC.

This clone was picked up a small number of times. The chain carries TRBV5-1 and TRBJ1-2; 7 positions match TRBD1. CDR3 size: 14 residues. Per the germline V gene, CDR1 is SGHRS and CDR2 is YFSETQ. Trimming at V came to 2 bases and at J to 7 bases, leaving 8 bases not matched to a gene. CDR3 sequence: CASSLGGAGSGYTF. In nucleotides, the CDR3 is TGCGCCAGCAGCTTAGGGGGCGCGGGTTCTGGCTACACCTTC. Full variable domain (rest looked up from reference TRBV5-1 and TRBJ1-2): KAGVTQTPRYLIKTRGQQVTLSCSPISGHRSVSWYQQTPGQGLQFLFEYFSETQRNKGNFPGRFSGRQFSNSRSEMNVSTLELGDSALYLCASSLGGAGSGYTFGSGTRLTVV.

The chain combines TRBV5-1 with TRBJ2-3; no definite D call. The germline V gene has CDR1 SGHRS and CDR2 YFSETQ. This CDR3 region has 13 residues. V lost 4 bases, J lost 2 bases, and 8 bases lay in between. CDR3 amino acids: CASSRRNTDTQYF. The DNA for the CDR3 is TGCGCCAGCAGCCGGAGAAACACAGATACGCAGTATTTT.

The V call is TRBV25-1, the J call TRBJ1-2, with D hard to call. V was cut by 5 bases and J by 0 bases, with 4 bases left in between. This CDR3 comprises 12 residues. CDR1 and CDR2 from the germline V gene are MGHDK and SYGVNS. CDR3 sequence reads: CASSQTNYGYTF. CDR3 nucleotides: TGTGCCAGCAGTCAGACTAACTATGGCTACACCTTC.

The chain recombines TRBV9 with TRBJ1-2, with TRBD1 matching over 8 bases. The V gene end was trimmed by 2 bases and the J gene end by 8 bases; junction bases not matched to a gene: 8. Germline V lookup: CDR1 SGDLS, CDR2 YYNGEE. The CDR3 spans 14 residues. CDR3: CASSVGWTGPGYTF. The CDR3 DNA sequence: TGTGCCAGCAGCGTTGGATGGACAGGGCCCGGCTACACCTTC.

This clone occurred a few times. The rearrangement uses TRBV5-1 and TRBJ2-6; TRBD1 is a possible D gene (7 bases). The V gene's germline CDR1 is SGHRS and CDR2 YFSETQ. The V end was cut by 4 bases, the J end by 0 bases, with 14 bases between. This CDR3 contains 17 residues. CDR3 sequence: CASSLEGATSGANVLTF. The CDR3 DNA follows: TGCGCCAGCAGCCTGGAGGGGGCTACCTCTGGGGCCAACGTCCTGACTTTC. The variable domain in full, completed from reference TRBV5-1 and TRBJ2-6, reads KAGVTQTPRYLIKTRGQQVTLSCSPISGHRSVSWYQQTPGQGLQFLFEYFSETQRNKGNFPGRFSGRQFSNSRSEMNVSTLELGDSALYLCASSLEGATSGANVLTFGAGSRLTVL.

The table lists this clone with a count of one. The V and J genes are TRBV18 and TRBJ2-7; D is possibly TRBD2 (6 bases). V gave up 1 base and J gave up 6 bases, with 10 bases separating them. Germline assignment: CDR1 KGHSH and CDR2 LQKENI. The length of the CDR3 is 13 residues. This CDR3 reads CASSPRGGIEQYF. CDR3 DNA: TGTGCCAGCTCACCACGTGGGGGGATCGAGCAGTACTTC.

V and J are TRBV30 and TRBJ1-3; D is unclear. Germline V gene data show CDR1 as GTSNPN and CDR2 as SVGIG (reference sequence). V was trimmed by 4 bases and J by 1 base, leaving 14 bases between them. The length of the CDR3 is 15 residues. CDR3 amino acids: CAWTKTGDSGNTIYF. In nucleotides, the CDR3 is TGTGCCTGGACTAAAACGGGAGATTCTGGAAACACCATATATTTT.